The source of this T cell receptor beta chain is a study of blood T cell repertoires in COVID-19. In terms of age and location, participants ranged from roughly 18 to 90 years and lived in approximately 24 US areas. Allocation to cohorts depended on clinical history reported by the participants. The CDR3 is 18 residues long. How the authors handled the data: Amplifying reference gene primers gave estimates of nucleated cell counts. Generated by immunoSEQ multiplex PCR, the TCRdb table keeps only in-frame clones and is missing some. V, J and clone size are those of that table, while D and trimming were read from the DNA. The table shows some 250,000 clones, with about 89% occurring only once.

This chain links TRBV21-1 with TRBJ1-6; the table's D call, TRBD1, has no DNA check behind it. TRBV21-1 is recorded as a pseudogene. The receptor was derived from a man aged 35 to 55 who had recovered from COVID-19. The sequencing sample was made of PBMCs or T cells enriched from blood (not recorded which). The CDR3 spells CASSKKGDPGGYNSPLHF. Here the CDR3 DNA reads TGTGCCAGCAGCAAAAAGGGGGACCCAGGGGGCTATAATTCACCCCTCCACTTT.